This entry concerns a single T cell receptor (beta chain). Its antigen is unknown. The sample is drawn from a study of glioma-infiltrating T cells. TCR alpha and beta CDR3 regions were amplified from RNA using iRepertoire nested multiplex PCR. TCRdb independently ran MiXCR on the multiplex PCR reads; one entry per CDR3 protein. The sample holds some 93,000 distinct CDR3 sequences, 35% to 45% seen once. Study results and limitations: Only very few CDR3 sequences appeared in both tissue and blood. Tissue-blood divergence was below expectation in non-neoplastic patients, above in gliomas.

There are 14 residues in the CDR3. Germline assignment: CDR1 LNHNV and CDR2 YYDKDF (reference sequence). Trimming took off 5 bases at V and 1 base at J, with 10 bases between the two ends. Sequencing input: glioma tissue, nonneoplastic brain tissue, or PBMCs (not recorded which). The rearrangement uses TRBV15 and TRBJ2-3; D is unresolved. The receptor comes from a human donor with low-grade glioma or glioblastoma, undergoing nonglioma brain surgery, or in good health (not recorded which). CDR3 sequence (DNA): TGTGCCACCAGCTTAACCCGGGGCACAGATACGCAGTATTTT. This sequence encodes CATSLTRGTDTQYF. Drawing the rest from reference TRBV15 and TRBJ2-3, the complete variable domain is DAMVIQNPRYQVTQFGKPVTLSCSQTLNHNVMYWYQQKSSQAPKLLFHYYDKDFNNEADTPDNFQSRRPNTSFCFLDIRSPGLGDTAMYLCATSLTRGTDTQYFGPGTRLTVL.